This TCR beta chain was documented in a study of cytomegalovirus exposure and HLA in healthy donors. This clone was found a few times. Trimming shortened V by 0 bases and J by 4 bases, and 10 bases separated the two germline ends. CDR1 SGHVT and CDR2 SQSDAQ come from the germline V gene. CDR3 length: 15 residues. It was with 60 Vbeta and 13 Jbeta primers that the PCR ran. Repertoires were generated with immunoSEQ multiplex PCR, while TCRdb's copy carries only in-frame clones and drops some. The table lists 99,000 or so clones, about four fifths of them singletons. The TCR was taken from a man aged 35-49 years in good health and CMV-seronegative. Sequenced input: PBMCs. The chain joins TRBV7-4 to TRBJ1-5; maybe TRBD1 (5 bases). As DNA, the CDR3 is TGTGCCAGCAGCTTAGCGGTCGGGGGAAATCAGCCCCAGCATTTT. Translated: CASSLAVGGNQPQHF.